This T cell receptor beta chain was retrieved from a study of cytomegalovirus exposure and HLA in healthy donors. Study-level information: Later, an analysis reported that the 130 or so validation repertoires had used the same platform as the 500 to 800 first-cohort repertoires.

In the case of this clone: Its antigen is as yet unknown.

Only in-frame clones appear in the TCRdb table, and some are missing; sequencing was by immunoSEQ multiplex PCR. The sample consists of 35,000 to 50,000 clones, over 85% of them appearing once. CDR1 is KGHSH, CDR2 LQKENI, per germline. V was trimmed by 4 bases and J by 3 bases, leaving 9 bases between them. This CDR3 is built from 13 residues. Findings and limits, study-wide: Researchers counted some 150 TCR beta chains as cytomegalovirus-associated. While the bulk of TCR sequences proved rare, some public TCRs turned up in many donors. As confirmed in vitro, a few CMV-associated chains were specific for CMV antigens.

This clonotype was sampled from a woman aged 18-35 years in good health and CMV-seronegative. The material sequenced was PBMCs. J is TRBJ1-1 and V is TRBV18, with a possible D match to TRBD1 (6 bases). The CDR3 DNA reads TGTGCCAGCTCACGGACAGCGGACACTGAAGCTTTCTTT. The encoded protein is CASSRTADTEAFF.